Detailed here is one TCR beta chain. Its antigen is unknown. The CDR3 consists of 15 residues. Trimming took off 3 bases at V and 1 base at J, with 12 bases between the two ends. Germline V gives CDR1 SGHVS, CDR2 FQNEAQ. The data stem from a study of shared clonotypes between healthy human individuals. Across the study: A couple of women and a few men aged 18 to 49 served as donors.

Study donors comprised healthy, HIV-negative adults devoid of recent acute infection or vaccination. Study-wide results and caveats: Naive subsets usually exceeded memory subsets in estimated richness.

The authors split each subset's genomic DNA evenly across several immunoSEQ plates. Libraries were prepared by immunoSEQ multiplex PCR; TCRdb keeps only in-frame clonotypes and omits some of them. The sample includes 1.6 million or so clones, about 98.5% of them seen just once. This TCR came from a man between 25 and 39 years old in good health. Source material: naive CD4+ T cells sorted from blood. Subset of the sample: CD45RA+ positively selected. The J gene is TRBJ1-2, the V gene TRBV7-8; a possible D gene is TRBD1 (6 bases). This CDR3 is CASSFRGAHNYGYTF. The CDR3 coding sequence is TGTGCCAGCAGCTTCCGGGGGGCCCATAACTATGGCTACACCTTC.